The 10 T cell receptor beta chains listed next were all sequenced from one sample in a study of blood T cell repertoires in COVID-19. Produced via immunoSEQ multiplex PCR; TCRdb's table is partial and in-frame only. The sample has over 250,000 clones; around 90% are singletons. Sequencing was done on a sample of peripheral blood. These receptors were obtained from a woman in her sixties or seventies with COVID-19, enrolled during active disease.

The chain links TRBV6-5 to TRBJ1-6; weak D call: TRBD1 (5 bases). Per the germline V gene, CDR1 is MNHEY and CDR2 is SVGAGI. V lost 2 bases to trimming and J lost 6 bases, with 11 bases between them. The CDR3 length is 15 residues. In DNA form, the CDR3 reads TGTGCCAGCAGTTACCGGGGACTTCCTAATTCACCCCTCCACTTT. This sequence encodes CASSYRGLPNSPLHF.

The CDR3 DNA sequence: TGTGCCAGCAGCGACAGGGTAAACACTGAAGCTTTCTTT. Translation gives CASSDRVNTEAFF. The chain combines TRBV5-6 with TRBJ1-1, with 7 bases identical to TRBD1. The germline V gene has CDR1 SGHDT and CDR2 YYEEEE. This CDR3 contains 13 residues. V shed 4 bases, J shed 2 bases, and the junction held 2 bases outside the gene matches.

This sequence joins TRBV11-3 and TRBJ2-1, with a tentative D call TRBD1 (5 bases). The CDR3 totals 12 residues. The V end lost 4 bases, the J end lost 6 bases, and 7 bases lay between the germline ends. The germline V gene has CDR1 SGHNT and CDR2 YENEEA. CDR3 residues: CASSSRVNEQFF. As DNA, the CDR3 is TGTGCCAGCAGCTCCAGGGTCAATGAGCAGTTCTTC. Together with reference TRBV11-3 and TRBJ2-1, the CDR3 gives the full variable domain: EAGVVQSPRYKIIEKKQPVAFWCNPISGHNTLYWYLQNLGQGPELLIRYENEEAVDDSQLPKDRFSAERLKGVDSTLKIQPAELGDSAVYLCASSSRVNEQFFGPGTRLTVL.

This chain uses TRBV13 with TRBJ2-1; 9 positions match TRBD1. J gave up 3 bases and V 5 bases, and 8 bases lay outside the gene matches. Germline-derived CDR1 and CDR2 are PRHDT and FYEKMQ (reference sequence). The CDR3 contains 16 residues. The chain's CDR3 is CASSVWGTGSYNEQFF. The CDR3 nucleotides read TGTGCCAGCAGCGTTTGGGGGACAGGGAGCTACAATGAGCAGTTCTTC. Filled out from reference TRBV13 and TRBJ2-1, the complete variable domain reads AAGVIQSPRHLIKEKRETATLKCYPIPRHDTVYWYQQGPGQDPQFLISFYEKMQSDKGSIPDRFSAQQFSDYHSELNMSSLELGDSALYFCASSVWGTGSYNEQFFGPGTRLTVL.

J is TRBJ2-3 and V is TRBV7-2; TRBD2 aligns across 12 bases. CDR3 length: 15 residues. Losses at the gene ends were 0 bases for V and 5 bases for J; bases not matched to a gene: 0. Germline assignment: CDR1 SGHTA and CDR2 FQGNSA. The CDR3 bases are TGTGCCAGCAGCTTAGCGGGACTAGCGGGAGATACGCAGTATTTT. Residues: CASSLAGLAGDTQYF. Combining the CDR3 with reference TRBV7-2 and TRBJ2-3 gives the whole variable domain GAGVSQSPSNKVTEKGKDVELRCDPISGHTALYWYRQSLGQGLEFLIYFQGNSAPDKSGLPSDRFSAERTGGSVSTLTIQRTQQEDSAVYLCASSLAGLAGDTQYFGPGTRLTVL.

The chain is built from TRBV9 and TRBJ2-1; 11 nucleotides align to TRBD2. The CDR3 is 15 amino acids. Looked up from germline, CDR1 is SGDLS and CDR2 is YYNGEE. The junction had 7 bases not matched to a gene; V was cut back by 3 bases and J by 8 bases. The CDR3 sequence is CASSALAGGPHEQFF. The CDR3 DNA is TGTGCCAGCAGCGCGTTAGCGGGAGGGCCCCATGAGCAGTTCTTC. The full variable domain, its missing parts supplied by reference TRBV9 and TRBJ2-1, is DSGVTQTPKHLITATGQRVTLRCSPRSGDLSVYWYQQSLDQGLQFLIQYYNGEERAKGNILERFSAQQFPDLHSELNLSSLELGDSALYFCASSALAGGPHEQFFGPGTRLTVL.

This rearrangement joins TRBV7-3 to TRBJ1-1, with no clear D. The V gene lost 1 base and the J gene lost 1 base, with 19 bases spanning the gap. This CDR3 contains 18 residues. The germline V gene has CDR1 SGHTA and CDR2 FQGTGA. The CDR3 is CASSLMIRGRHGNTEAFF. CDR3 in DNA: TGTGCCAGCAGCTTAATGATCCGGGGAAGGCATGGGAACACTGAAGCTTTCTTT.

The rearrangement links TRBV6-5 to TRBJ2-1; the match to TRBD2 covers 11 bases. CDR1 and CDR2 (germline): MNHEY, SVGAGI. The CDR3 is made up of 15 amino acids. The ends lost 6 bases at V and 4 bases at J; junction bases unmatched: 5. In DNA, the CDR3 is TGTGCCAGCAGACGTACTAGCGGGGGTTACAATGAGCAGTTCTTC. Translation: CASRRTSGGYNEQFF.

This clone has ten or more counts. This chain uses TRBV28 with TRBJ1-5, with D unclear. CDR1 and CDR2 (germline): MDHEN, SYDVKM. The V and J ends lost 6 bases and 7 bases respectively, with 16 bases between them. The CDR3 covers 14 residues. CDR3 DNA sequence: TGTGCCAGCAGCCGCCGACTGAGTTGGCAGCCCCAGCATTTT. Amino acids: CASSRRLSWQPQHF.

V and J are TRBV19 and TRBJ1-5; D gene unclear. V was cut by 2 bases and J by 3 bases, with 14 bases left in between. CDR1 and CDR2 (germline): LNHDA, SQIVND (reference sequence). The CDR3 is 16 amino acids. DNA for the CDR3: TGTGCCAGTAGTATACCCCAGAGGGCCTACAATCAGCCCCAGCATTTT. It specifies CASSIPQRAYNQPQHF.